This T cell receptor (beta chain) was profiled in a study of T cells in Graves' hyperthyroidism and ophthalmopathy. Study-wide results and limits: The majority of expanded thyroid clonotypes above 0.001 also appeared in blood.

The study excluded patients with uncontrolled infection, other autoimmune disease, pregnancy or lactation. Diagnoses used clinical symptoms, serum thyroxine and TRAb, thyroid ultrasound and orbital computed tomography. This clonotype appeared a few times. What it binds is not known. Amplified regions were TCR beta CDR3 sequences from RNA transcripts. The primer set for the first-round RT-PCR of the TCR CDR3 was HTBI. MiXCR was run by TCRdb on the multiplex PCR reads, yielding one entry per CDR3 protein. The profile shows 300,000 to 500,000 distinct CDR3 sequences, 11% to 15% of them singletons. V was clipped by 6 bases and J by 4 bases; unmatched bases: 11. CDR3 size: 16 residues. Germline CDR1 reads MNHNS; CDR2 reads SASEGT.

Sequenced input: blood. The chain recombines TRBV6-1 with TRBJ2-1, with 8 bases aligning to TRBD2. The TCR was taken from a man over 45 with Graves' ophthalmopathy. The CDR3: CASRKHGGEVYNEQFF. The CDR3 DNA follows: TGTGCCAGCAGAAAACACGGGGGGGAAGTATACAATGAGCAGTTCTTC.